Presented here are 20 T cell receptor beta chains from one specimen sequenced in a study of blood T cell repertoires in COVID-19. Method: immunoSEQ multiplex PCR; TCRdb's copy keeps in-frame clones and lacks some. This table has 280,000 or so clones, 83% appearing once. The sequencing input was peripheral blood. The receptors derive from a woman in her forties or fifties who had recovered from COVID-19.

This clone was found once. This chain uses TRBV29-1 with TRBJ2-5; 11 bases are a match to TRBD1. CDR3 length: 14 residues. Germline V gives CDR1 SQVTM, CDR2 ANQGSEA. J lost 4 bases, V lost 3 bases, and 4 bases had no gene match. For the CDR3, the DNA is TGCAGCGTTGAGGTGGGACAGGGGGGAGAGACCCAGTACTTC. Translated: CSVEVGQGGETQYF.

The rearrangement uses TRBV6-1 and TRBJ1-4, with TRBD1 identical over 8 bases. CDR3 length equals 15 residues. Germline-derived CDR1 and CDR2 are MNHNS and SASEGT. Germline trimming cut 2 bases from V and 10 bases from J; bases unmatched to any gene: 9. The CDR3 here is CASSESGQGARKLFF. In DNA form, the CDR3 reads TGTGCCAGCAGTGAATCAGGTCAGGGGGCGAGAAAACTGTTTTTT.

This chain uses TRBV7-9 with TRBJ2-5; D remains unclear. This CDR3 has 13 residues. Germline-derived CDR1 and CDR2 are SEHNR and FQNEAQ (reference sequence). The ends were cut back, 3 bases at V and 2 bases at J, with 7 bases in the middle. The CDR3 spells CASSFPSQETQYF. CDR3 nucleotide sequence: TGTGCCAGCAGCTTTCCCAGTCAAGAGACCCAGTACTTC.

V gene TRBV29-1 combines with J gene TRBJ1-6; TRBD1 aligns across 8 bases. This CDR3 comprises 13 residues. V gave up 7 bases and J gave up 8 bases; unmatched junction bases: 7. Germline V gives CDR1 SQVTM, CDR2 ANQGSEA. The CDR3 DNA sequence: TGCAGCGCCAGGACAGGGAGCGATTCACCCCTCCACTTT. Translating gives CSARTGSDSPLHF.

Concerning this clone itself: Different DNA sequences within this sample yield the same CDR3. The chain uses TRBV27 and TRBJ1-5; D remains unclear. The CDR3 is 16 amino acids. Germline CDR1 is MNHEY and CDR2 is SMNVEV (reference sequence). Trimming removed 3 bases from V and 1 base from J, with 13 bases in between. In nucleotides, the CDR3 is TGTGCCAGCAGTTTTAGGGCGGGAGCCAGCAATCAGCCCCAGCATTTT. Protein product: CASSFRAGASNQPQHF.

This clone came up once. The chain has TRBV10-3 and TRBJ2-1; 12 nucleotides agree with TRBD2. Germline values: CDR1 ENHRY, CDR2 SYGVKD. After removal of 6 bases from V and 6 bases from J, the junction contained 6 bases not matched to a gene. There are 15 residues in the CDR3. The CDR3 DNA reads TGTGCCATCAGAGAAGGACTAGCGGGGTGCAATGAGCAGTTCTTC. This gives the protein CAIREGLAGCNEQFF.

DNA of the CDR3: TGTGCCAGCAAAACGGACACAGGAGAAACCTACGAGCAGTACTTC. This sequence encodes CASKTDTGETYEQYF. The chain is built from TRBV6-6 and TRBJ2-7, with TRBD1 as a possible D gene (5 bases). This CDR3 contains 15 residues. Germline CDR1 MNHNY, CDR2 SVGAGI (reference sequence). Trimming cost V 7 bases and J 2 bases, with 18 bases left between them.

This clone was recorded a few times. This chain connects TRBV28 to TRBJ2-5; tentatively, D is TRBD2 (6 bases). The CDR3 has 16 residues. Germline CDR1 and CDR2: MDHEN and SYDVKM. The V and J ends lost 4 bases and 2 bases respectively, with 17 bases between them. CDR3 coding DNA: TGTGCCAGCAGTTCCCCAGGGAGGCGTGGTCAAGAGACCCAGTACTTC. As protein: CASSSPGRRGQETQYF. Based on the CDR3 plus reference TRBV28 and TRBJ2-5, the full variable domain is DVKVTQSSRYLVKRTGEKVFLECVQDMDHENMFWYRQDPGLGLRLIYFSYDVKMKEKGDIPEGYSVSREKKERFSLILESASTNQTSMYLCASSSPGRRGQETQYFGPGTRLLVL.

The chain links TRBV6-2 or TRBV6-3 to TRBJ2-5, with 8 bases lining up with TRBD2. V lost 5 bases to trimming and J lost 9 bases; unmatched junction nucleotides: 2. The CDR3 has 11 amino acids. Per germline, CDR1 MNHEY and CDR2 SVGEGT. CDR3 sequence reads: CASSTGGAQYF. CDR3 in DNA: TGTGCCAGCAGTACCGGGGGGGCCCAGTACTTC.

The chain recombines TRBV7-9 with TRBJ2-2; no reliable D call. V dropped 5 bases and J dropped 5 bases, with 3 bases sitting between them. This CDR3 region has 11 residues. Germline V gives CDR1 SEHNR, CDR2 FQNEAQ (reference sequence). The CDR3, as DNA: TGTGCCAGCAGCCCGACCGGGGAGCTGTTTTTT. Amino acid sequence: CASSPTGELFF. Together with reference TRBV7-9 and TRBJ2-2, the CDR3 gives the full variable domain: DTGVSQNPRHKITKRGQNVTFRCDPISEHNRLYWYRQTLGQGPEFLTYFQNEAQLEKSRLLSDRFSAERPKGSFSTLEIQRTEQGDSAMYLCASSPTGELFFGEGSRLTVL.

The V gene is TRBV27, the J gene TRBJ1-2; tentatively, D is TRBD1 (5 bases). Trimming removed 5 bases from V and 0 bases from J, with 10 bases in between. Germline V gene sequence: CDR1 MNHEY, CDR2 SMNVEV (reference sequence). The CDR3 contains 14 residues. The CDR3 DNA reads TGTGCCAGCAGTCCCAGGGTCGCTAACTATGGCTACACCTTC. This encodes CASSPRVANYGYTF.

The genes are TRBV7-9 and TRBJ1-3; D unclear. The CDR3 runs 15 residues. Trimming removed 3 bases at V and 0 bases at J, with 9 bases between. Germline V gene data show CDR1 as SEHNR and CDR2 as FQNEAQ (reference sequence). Written as DNA, the CDR3 is TGTGCCAGCAGCTTCCGGCGGGACTCTGGAAACACCATATATTTT. Encoded protein: CASSFRRDSGNTIYF.

The chain employs TRBV11-1 and TRBJ2-1; 13 nucleotides align to TRBD2. J gave up 7 bases and V 3 bases, and 3 bases lay outside the gene matches. The CDR3 spans 15 residues. CDR1 is SGHAT and CDR2 is FQDESV in the germline V gene (reference sequence). CDR3 sequence reads: CASSFTSGRGNEQFF. Written as DNA, the CDR3 is TGTGCCAGCAGCTTTACTAGCGGGAGGGGGAATGAGCAGTTCTTC.

This chain connects TRBV3-1 (or the pseudogene TRBV3-2) to TRBJ2-2, with TRBD1 identical over 8 bases. This CDR3 region has 15 residues. V lost 4 bases to trimming and J lost 6 bases; unmatched junction nucleotides: 7. Looked up from germline, CDR1 is LGHDT and CDR2 is YNNKEL (reference sequence). The CDR3 nucleotides are TGTGCCAGCAGCCTTGGACAGGGTGTCGCCGGGGAGCTGTTTTTT. Translating gives CASSLGQGVAGELFF.

The V call is TRBV6-1, the J call TRBJ2-7; D not resolved. CDR1 is MNHNS, CDR2 SASEGT, per germline. The CDR3 has 11 residues. Between the trimmed V and J ends, which lost 3 bases and 6 bases, there was a span of 6 bases. The CDR3 DNA follows: TGTGCCAGCAGTGAGGCCATCGAGCAGTACTTC. Its protein is CASSEAIEQYF.

V gene TRBV19 combines with J gene TRBJ2-3; D may be TRBD1 (6 bases). Trimming removed 7 bases from V and 6 bases from J, with 23 bases in between. Germline V gene lookup returns CDR1 LNHDA and CDR2 SQIVND (reference sequence). The CDR3 consists of 16 residues. DNA of the CDR3: TGTGCCAGTACCATACAGGGAGAGGGGAATTCGGATACGCAGTATTTT. Translated, it gives CASTIQGEGNSDTQYF.

Only a few counts were recorded for this clone. This chain links TRBV7-8 with TRBJ2-1, with 13 bases fitting TRBD2. CDR1 is SGHVS, CDR2 FQNEAQ, per germline. With 2 bases clipped from V and 13 bases from J, the junction kept 14 bases outside the gene matches. This CDR3 contains 17 residues. In nucleotides, the CDR3 is TGTGCCAGCAGCTTAATAGCCCAATCCGGACTAGCGGGGGACCAGTTCTTC. As protein: CASSLIAQSGLAGDQFF.

The chain carries TRBV5-1 and TRBJ2-1; 9 bases align to TRBD1. Germline V gene sequence: CDR1 SGHRS, CDR2 YFSETQ. The CDR3 length is 15 residues. Losses at the gene ends were 0 bases for V and 7 bases for J; bases not matched to a gene: 5. The CDR3 region has the DNA TGCGCCAGCAGCTTGGCTACAGGGGGCAGGAATGAGCAGTTCTTC. It yields the protein CASSLATGGRNEQFF.

This chain connects TRBV2 to TRBJ2-1; TRBD2 agrees at 13 bases. This CDR3 has 15 amino acids. Trimming took 6 bases from V and 9 from J; bases not matched to a gene: 8. Germline lookup yields CDR1 SNHLY and CDR2 FYNNEI. The CDR3 spells CASSDTSGGAGEQFF. The CDR3, as DNA: TGTGCCAGCAGCGATACTAGCGGGGGGGCCGGTGAGCAGTTCTTC. Variable domain in full (rest from reference TRBV2 and TRBJ2-1): EPEVTQTPSHQVTQMGQEVILRCVPISNHLYFYWYRQILGQKVEFLVSFYNNEISEKSEIFDDQFSVERPDGSNFTLKIRSTKLEDSAMYFCASSDTSGGAGEQFFGPGTRLTVL.

The chain has TRBV9 and TRBJ1-4; 7 bases agree with TRBD1. The germline gives CDR1 SGDLS, CDR2 YYNGEE. With V trimmed by 2 bases and J by 3 bases, 4 bases remained unmatched. The CDR3 consists of 15 residues. The CDR3 coding sequence is TGTGCCAGCAGCGTGACAGGGCTCTCTAATGAAAAACTGTTTTTT. Translation gives CASSVTGLSNEKLFF.